The present entry profiles one TCR beta chain with its context. The antigen is undetermined. Sequencing used immunoSEQ multiplex PCR; TCRdb keeps in-frame clones, though not all of them. The sample yields about 680,000 clones, approximately 88% seen once. The V end was cut by 5 bases, the J end by 11 bases, with 13 bases between. Germline loops: CDR1 SQVTM, CDR2 ANQGSEA. The CDR3 length is 11 residues. The treatment: some 20 received Ad26.COV2.S at low or high dose, single or two shots; about 5 received placebo; per-sample allocation not given. Day 63 after the first vaccine or placebo injection was the time point for sampling. This record belongs to a study of Ad26.COV2.S vaccination and SARS-CoV-2 variants. Findings of the study overall: Spike-specific TCR breadth was greater after Ad26.COV2.S than placebo. Vaccine recipients and placebo recipients showed similar non-spike TCR breadth. Spike-specific responses of CD8+ and CD4+ T cells were reported to display substantial breadth after vaccination.

This clonotype was sampled from a person aged 18-60 years who received the Ad26.COV2.S COVID-19 vaccine or a placebo. The specimen comprised peripheral blood, sampled in a trial of Ad26.COV2.S vaccine versus placebo. The rearrangement uses TRBV29-1 and TRBJ2-1; D possibly matches TRBD1 or TRBD2 (5 bases each). DNA for the CDR3: TGCAGCGTTATAAGGGACGATAAGCAGTTCTTC. Protein sequence: CSVIRDDKQFF.